This T cell receptor (beta chain) was profiled in a study of beta chain features in type 1 diabetes. At the level of the study: Cells sorted and examined across all samples totaled almost 110 million.

Sequenced material consisted of expressed TCRB transcripts (all of the isolated RNA was reverse transcribed). Assay: immunoSEQ multiplex PCR; the TCRdb copy retains only in-frame clones and omits some. The sample has 140,000 or so clones; approximately 13% are singletons. On this clone itself: Its specificity is not known.

Populations isolated by sorting all had purity greater than 95%. V was trimmed by 5 bases and J by 7 bases, leaving 18 bases between them. The CDR3 has 14 residues. Germline V gene lookup returns CDR1 SGHAT and CDR2 FQNNGV. Regarding the study as a whole: Moderate but significant shortening of TCRB CDR3s was recorded in all four CD4+ subsets from Type 1 diabetes patients. Patients showed naive, central memory and Treg TCRB repertoires that appeared more similar than those of healthy donors.

The TCR originated in a man between 18 and 29 years old with type 1 diabetes. The chain joins TRBV11-2 to TRBJ2-7; either TRBD1 or TRBD2 may supply D (5 bases each). What was sequenced was central memory CD4+ T cells from blood. This CDR3 is CASSPRGASGEQYF. In nucleotides, the CDR3 is TGTGCCAGCAGCCCCCGAGGGGCCTCTGGGGAGCAGTACTTC.